This T cell receptor beta chain came from a study of cytomegalovirus exposure and HLA in healthy donors. There are 16 residues in the CDR3. Germline V gene lookup returns CDR1 SGHAT and CDR2 FQNNGV. With V trimmed by 5 bases and J by 7 bases, 7 bases remained unmatched. It was with 60 Vbeta and 13 Jbeta primers that the PCR ran. Sequenced by immunoSEQ multiplex PCR; TCRdb stores in-frame clones only, minus some. The sample holds about 110,000 clones; 60% to 85% are singletons and the top ten take approximately 5.3%. Sequences were obtained from PBMCs. The genes are TRBV11-2 and TRBJ2-4; TRBD2 aligns across 14 bases. The TCR comes from a female donor in good health and CMV-seropositive. The CDR3 DNA sequence: TGTGCCAGCAGCCCAGGGGGACTAGCGGGAGTTAACATTCAGTACTTC. Translating gives CASSPGGLAGVNIQYF.